These T cell receptor beta chains were read from a single sample in a study of control samples from healthy donors and cancer patients. Repertoires were generated with immunoSEQ multiplex PCR, while TCRdb's copy carries only in-frame clones and drops some. Here the sample spans about 120,000 clones, about 90% being singletons. Sequencing input: blood. The receptors originated from a man aged 55 to 69 in good health. Each CDR3 is given with its conserved first and last residue. Each record gives: CDR3 protein, CDR3 DNA, D gene, J gene, clone size, V gene. The D gene is left open where the match is weak. Expanded clones are given a class, and other clones once, few, many or no size at all.

cdr3_aa: CASSYDYRVKTEAFF; cdr3_nt: TGCGCCAGCAGCTATGATTACAGGGTTAAGACTGAAGCTTTCTTT; d_call: NA; j_call: TRBJ1-1; clone_size: NA; v_call: TRBV5-1
cdr3_aa: CASSQPDRGSYNEQFF; cdr3_nt: TGCGCCAGCAGCCAACCGGACAGGGGCTCCTACAATGAGCAGTTCTTC; d_call: TRBD1; j_call: TRBJ2-1; clone_size: NA; v_call: TRBV4-1
cdr3_aa: CASSDGLARSYEQYF; cdr3_nt: TGCGCCAGCAGTGATGGACTAGCCCGCTCCTACGAGCAGTACTTC; d_call: TRBD2; j_call: TRBJ2-7; clone_size: once; v_call: TRBV10-1
cdr3_aa: CASSLGLNTEAFF; cdr3_nt: TGTGCCAGCAGCTTAGGCCTGAACACTGAAGCTTTCTTT; d_call: NA; j_call: TRBJ1-1; clone_size: NA; v_call: TRBV11-3
cdr3_aa: CASGTAANYGYTF; cdr3_nt: TGTGCCAGCGGTACTGCAGCCAACTATGGCTACACCTTC; d_call: NA; j_call: TRBJ1-2; clone_size: NA; v_call: TRBV28
cdr3_aa: CASLYRPIRGQSGANVLTF; cdr3_nt: TGTGCCAGCTTATACAGGCCGATTCGCGGACAATCTGGGGCCAACGTCCTGACTTTC; d_call: NA; j_call: TRBJ2-6; clone_size: NA; v_call: TRBV18
cdr3_aa: CASSFTEPSSNSPLHF; cdr3_nt: TGTGCCAGCAGTTTTACAGAACCGTCTTCTAATTCACCCCTCCACTTT; d_call: NA; j_call: TRBJ1-6; clone_size: NA; v_call: TRBV6-5
cdr3_aa: CASSADQTGPNEKLFF; cdr3_nt: TGTGCCAGCAGCGCGGACCAGACAGGCCCCAATGAAAAACTGTTTTTT; d_call: NA; j_call: TRBJ1-4; clone_size: NA; v_call: TRBV7-9
cdr3_aa: CASSLGTGAGANVLTF; cdr3_nt: TGTGCCAGCAGCTTGGGGACAGGGGCCGGGGCCAACGTCCTGACTTTC; d_call: TRBD1; j_call: TRBJ2-6; clone_size: once; v_call: TRBV5-5
cdr3_aa: CALRYPDRLESGANVLTF; cdr3_nt: TGTGCCTTACGGTATCCGGACAGGCTGGAATCTGGGGCCAACGTCCTGACTTTC; d_call: TRBD1; j_call: TRBJ2-6; clone_size: NA; v_call: TRBV30
cdr3_aa: CASSQGGADTQYF; cdr3_nt: TGTGCCAGCAGCCAAGGCGGAGCAGATACGCAGTATTTT; d_call: NA; j_call: TRBJ2-3; clone_size: NA; v_call: TRBV3-1/TRBV3-2
cdr3_aa: CASSFFSGRTEAFF; cdr3_nt: TGTGCCAGCAGCTTTTTCAGTGGGCGGACTGAAGCTTTCTTT; d_call: NA; j_call: TRBJ1-1; clone_size: NA; v_call: TRBV11-2
cdr3_aa: CAISLTGTANTGELFF; cdr3_nt: TGTGCCATCAGCCTAACCGGGACCGCGAACACCGGGGAGCTGTTTTTT; d_call: NA; j_call: TRBJ2-2; clone_size: NA; v_call: TRBV10-3
cdr3_aa: CASSMTGDYGYTF; cdr3_nt: TGTGCCAGCAGCATGACAGGGGACTATGGCTACACCTTC; d_call: TRBD1; j_call: TRBJ1-2; clone_size: NA; v_call: TRBV5-5
cdr3_aa: CASRLTGVGGDGYTF; cdr3_nt: TGTGCCAGCAGGTTAACAGGGGTTGGCGGGGATGGCTACACCTTC; d_call: TRBD1; j_call: TRBJ1-2; clone_size: NA; v_call: TRBV6-5
cdr3_aa: CASSRQGNYGYTF; cdr3_nt: TGTGCCAGCAGTCGACAGGGGAACTATGGCTACACCTTC; d_call: TRBD1; j_call: TRBJ1-2; clone_size: few; v_call: TRBV2
cdr3_aa: CASSTIQRYTF; cdr3_nt: TGTGCCAGTAGTACAATACAACGATACACCTTC; d_call: NA; j_call: TRBJ1-2; clone_size: NA; v_call: TRBV19
cdr3_aa: CASSYFFPGELFF; cdr3_nt: TGTGCCAGCAGTTATTTCTTCCCCGGGGAGCTGTTTTTT; d_call: NA; j_call: TRBJ2-2; clone_size: few; v_call: TRBV6-2/TRBV6-3
cdr3_aa: CAWSVLHQANYGYTF; cdr3_nt: TGTGCCTGGAGTGTACTTCATCAGGCTAACTATGGCTACACCTTC; d_call: NA; j_call: TRBJ1-2; clone_size: NA; v_call: TRBV30
cdr3_aa: CASSGQGATEAFF; cdr3_nt: TGTGCCAGCAGTGGACAGGGGGCCACTGAAGCTTTCTTT; d_call: TRBD1; j_call: TRBJ1-1; clone_size: NA; v_call: TRBV25-1
cdr3_aa: CASRFQSSGGTDTQYF; cdr3_nt: TGTGCCAGCAGGTTTCAATCTAGCGGGGGCACAGATACGCAGTATTTT; d_call: TRBD2; j_call: TRBJ2-3; clone_size: NA; v_call: TRBV27
cdr3_aa: CASSLGRGANTGELFF; cdr3_nt: TGCGCCAGCAGCTTGGGCAGGGGAGCGAACACCGGGGAGCTGTTTTTT; d_call: NA; j_call: TRBJ2-2; clone_size: few; v_call: TRBV4-1
cdr3_aa: CASSSGLAGSTGELFF; cdr3_nt: TGTGCCAGCAGTTCAGGACTAGCGGGGAGCACCGGGGAGCTGTTTTTT; d_call: TRBD2; j_call: TRBJ2-2; clone_size: NA; v_call: TRBV6-5
cdr3_aa: CASSLSLGPYEQYF; cdr3_nt: TGTGCCAGTAGCCTTAGCTTGGGGCCCTACGAGCAGTACTTC; d_call: NA; j_call: TRBJ2-7; clone_size: NA; v_call: TRBV19
cdr3_aa: CASAQGVSEKLFF; cdr3_nt: TGTGCCAGCGCTCAGGGGGTTAGTGAAAAACTGTTTTTT; d_call: TRBD1; j_call: TRBJ1-4; clone_size: NA; v_call: TRBV27
cdr3_aa: CASSLTSGAGEQFF; cdr3_nt: TGTGCCAGCAGCTTGACTAGCGGGGCTGGCGAGCAGTTCTTC; d_call: TRBD2; j_call: TRBJ2-1; clone_size: NA; v_call: TRBV7-8
cdr3_aa: CASSLFSGAQETQYF; cdr3_nt: TGTGCCAGCAGCTTGTTTAGCGGAGCACAAGAGACCCAGTACTTC; d_call: NA; j_call: TRBJ2-5; clone_size: NA; v_call: TRBV5-5
cdr3_aa: CASSPTSGGVGSYNEQFF; cdr3_nt: TGTGCCAGCAGCCCGACTAGCGGGGGGGTTGGGTCCTACAATGAGCAGTTCTTC; d_call: TRBD2; j_call: TRBJ2-1; clone_size: NA; v_call: TRBV3-1/TRBV3-2
cdr3_aa: CASSLAGTGRGFNYGYTF; cdr3_nt: TGCGCCAGCAGCTTGGCCGGGACAGGGAGGGGTTTTAACTATGGCTACACCTTC; d_call: TRBD1; j_call: TRBJ1-2; clone_size: NA; v_call: TRBV5-1
cdr3_aa: CASSSGKGGTEAFF; cdr3_nt: TGTGCCAGCAGTTCCGGGAAGGGAGGCACTGAAGCTTTCTTT; d_call: NA; j_call: TRBJ1-1; clone_size: NA; v_call: TRBV27
cdr3_aa: CASSPGTSMNTEAFF; cdr3_nt: TGTGCCAGCTCACCGGGGACATCCATGAACACTGAAGCTTTCTTT; d_call: NA; j_call: TRBJ1-1; clone_size: once; v_call: TRBV18
cdr3_aa: CAISEGGEQYF; cdr3_nt: TGTGCCATCAGTGAAGGGGGCGAGCAGTACTTC; d_call: NA; j_call: TRBJ2-7; clone_size: NA; v_call: TRBV10-3
cdr3_aa: CASSIGGAETQYF; cdr3_nt: TGTGCCAGCAGTATAGGGGGTGCCGAGACCCAGTACTTC; d_call: NA; j_call: TRBJ2-5; clone_size: NA; v_call: TRBV3-1/TRBV3-2
cdr3_aa: CASRVFGVSNQPQHF; cdr3_nt: TGTGCCAGCAGAGTGTTTGGGGTCAGCAATCAGCCCCAGCATTTT; d_call: NA; j_call: TRBJ1-5; clone_size: NA; v_call: TRBV27
cdr3_aa: CASSPWTDRNEAFF; cdr3_nt: TGTGCCAGCAGTCCATGGACGGACAGAAATGAAGCTTTCTTT; d_call: NA; j_call: TRBJ1-1; clone_size: NA; v_call: TRBV6-5
cdr3_aa: CASSSFSSYEQYF; cdr3_nt: TGCGCCAGCAGTTCTTTTTCCTCCTACGAGCAGTACTTC; d_call: NA; j_call: TRBJ2-7; clone_size: NA; v_call: TRBV5-1
cdr3_aa: CASSSPSGALNNEQFF; cdr3_nt: TGTGCCAGCAGCTCACCTAGCGGGGCCTTGAACAATGAGCAGTTCTTC; d_call: TRBD2; j_call: TRBJ2-1; clone_size: NA; v_call: TRBV5-4
cdr3_aa: CASGLDEDGYTF; cdr3_nt: TGTGCCAGCGGCCTGGATGAGGATGGCTACACCTTC; d_call: NA; j_call: TRBJ1-2; clone_size: NA; v_call: TRBV6-6